This entry lists 27 T cell receptor beta chains sequenced from one sample in a study of T cells in Graves' hyperthyroidism and ophthalmopathy. From RNA transcripts, TCR beta CDR3 regions were amplified. Researchers ran a first-round RT-PCR on the TCR CDR3 using the HTBI primer set. TCRdb re-called the multiplex PCR reads with MiXCR, one entry per CDR3 protein. The data hold 730,000 or so distinct CDR3 sequences, with roughly a sixth observed a single time. Sequencing used blood. The receptors were sampled from a woman in her forties or fifties with Graves' hyperthyroidism that later progressed to Graves' ophthalmopathy.

The chain joins TRBV5-1 to TRBJ1-6; 9 bases fit TRBD1. The germline V gene has CDR1 SGHRS and CDR2 YFSETQ. The CDR3 contains 14 residues. The V and J ends lost 6 bases and 10 bases, in that order; junction bases with no gene match: 8. The CDR3 region is CASTRDRDQSPLHF. CDR3 bases: TGCGCCAGCACCAGGGACAGGGACCAATCACCCCTCCACTTT.

This clonotype was detected many times. The gene calls are TRBV20-1 and TRBJ1-6; D might be TRBD1 (5 bases). Trimming shortened V by 0 bases and J by 2 bases, and 14 bases separated the two germline ends. The CDR3 sequence is 17 residues long. Germline V gives CDR1 DFQATT, CDR2 SNEGSKA (reference sequence). CDR3 protein: CSARDLLRGTYNSPLHF. The DNA for the CDR3 is TGCAGTGCTAGAGATCTTTTAAGGGGCACCTATAATTCACCCCTCCACTTT.

This clonotype was found many times. CDR3 sequence reads: CAWSVGLAGQETQYF. The CDR3, as DNA: TGTGCCTGGAGTGTGGGACTAGCGGGCCAAGAGACCCAGTACTTC. J is TRBJ2-5 and V is TRBV30; TRBD2 matches 12 bases. CDR1 GTSNPN and CDR2 SVGIG come from the germline V gene (reference sequence). The CDR3 totals 15 residues. Germline trimming cut 0 bases from V and 1 base from J; bases unmatched to any gene: 0.

The rearrangement joins TRBV6-1 to TRBJ2-7, with 9 nucleotides matching TRBD1. With 6 bases clipped from V and 3 bases from J, the junction kept 9 bases outside the gene matches. The germline V gene encodes CDR1 MNHNS and CDR2 SASEGT. CDR3 length: 15 residues. CDR3 nucleotide sequence: TGTGCCAGCAGATCAAACCGGGACAGGGTCTACGAGCAGTACTTC. Protein sequence: CASRSNRDRVYEQYF.

This clonotype was recorded at least ten times. This chain joins TRBV3-1 and TRBJ2-5, with D possibly TRBD1 on 5 matching bases. Trimming pared 0 bases from V and 5 bases from J, leaving 13 bases between. This CDR3 is built from 15 residues. In germline, CDR1 is LGHDT, CDR2 YNNKEL (reference sequence). CDR3 sequence reads: CASSQDHRSVETQYF. DNA for the CDR3: TGTGCCAGCAGCCAAGATCACAGGTCTGTGGAGACCCAGTACTTC.

The genes are TRBV7-9 and TRBJ1-1, with D possibly being TRBD1 (5 bases). The germline V gene has CDR1 SEHNR and CDR2 FQNEAQ (reference sequence). CDR3 length: 15 amino acids. The V and J ends lost 11 bases and 5 bases respectively, with 24 bases between them. The CDR3 loop reads CAGGGVPASVTEAFF. The DNA of the CDR3 is TGTGCCGGTGGAGGGGTACCAGCCAGTGTTACTGAAGCTTTCTTT.

This clonotype has a count of ten or more. The chain combines TRBV18 with TRBJ1-1; 11 bases match TRBD1. The CDR3 has 15 amino acids. Germline CDR1 is KGHSH and CDR2 is LQKENI. Germline trimming cut 3 bases from V and 5 bases from J; bases unmatched to any gene: 5. In DNA form, the CDR3 reads TGTGCCAGCTCACCGGTCCGGGACAGGGGGACTGAAGCTTTCTTT. It translates to CASSPVRDRGTEAFF.

This clonotype was recorded many times. The V and J genes are TRBV7-3 and TRBJ1-1; TRBD1 matches 9 bases. The length of the CDR3 is 14 residues. Trimming at V came to 4 bases and at J to 6 bases, leaving 6 bases not matched to a gene. CDR1 and CDR2 from the germline V gene are SGHTA and FQGTGA. The CDR3, as DNA: TGTGCCAGCAGCTCGGGACAGGGAGGTTCTGAAGCTTTCTTT. The encoded protein is CASSSGQGGSEAFF.

The genes are TRBV5-1 and TRBJ2-2; D gene unclear. There are 15 residues in the CDR3. Germline V gives CDR1 SGHRS, CDR2 YFSETQ. V was trimmed by 6 bases and J by 7 bases, leaving 19 bases between them. As DNA, the CDR3 is TGCGCCAGCATCCGGCTGGGGTTGGTAGGCGGGGAGCTGTTTTTT. Protein product: CASIRLGLVGGELFF. Full variable domain (outside the CDR3, taken from reference TRBV5-1 and TRBJ2-2): KAGVTQTPRYLIKTRGQQVTLSCSPISGHRSVSWYQQTPGQGLQFLFEYFSETQRNKGNFPGRFSGRQFSNSRSEMNVSTLELGDSALYLCASIRLGLVGGELFFGEGSRLTVL.

In its sample, this clonotype was seen a few times. The rearrangement joins TRBV6-1 to TRBJ1-5; 7 positions match TRBD1. Germline CDR1 is MNHNS and CDR2 is SASEGT. The trim removed 9 bases at V and 0 bases at J, leaving 14 bases unmatched. This CDR3 region has 17 residues. CDR3 bases: TGTGCCAGTCTAAAGGGACGCGGACAGGCTAGCAATCAGCCCCAGCATTTT. As protein: CASLKGRGQASNQPQHF.

The rearrangement joins TRBV2 to TRBJ2-3; TRBD2 agrees at 7 bases. The V gene's germline CDR1 is SNHLY and CDR2 FYNNEI. CDR3 length: 12 amino acids. V gave up 6 bases and J gave up 5 bases; unmatched junction bases: 2. In nucleotides, the CDR3 is TGTGCCAGCAGGCCGGGGGGAGATACGCAGTATTTT. Protein product: CASRPGGDTQYF.

Remarks on this clonotype: A much larger clone is a single base away; this may be a read error. V is TRBV10-3 and J is TRBJ1-1; the D is unclear. This CDR3 is built from 14 residues. Per the germline V gene, CDR1 is ENHRY and CDR2 is SYGVKD. The V gene lost 8 bases and the J gene lost 3 bases, with 16 bases spanning the gap. CDR3 DNA sequence: TGTGCCATCGCGGAAAGTGTAGGGTACACTGAAGCTTTCTTT. It specifies CAIAESVGYTEAFF.

This clonotype was recorded at least ten times. The rearrangement links TRBV4-1 to TRBJ1-6, with D unresolved. V was pared by 1 base and J by 8 bases, with 15 bases between. Germline-derived CDR1 and CDR2 are MGHRA and YSYEKL. The CDR3 sequence is 16 residues long. The CDR3 protein is CASSQVDLIRYSPLHF. In DNA form, the CDR3 reads TGCGCCAGCAGCCAAGTCGACCTCATCCGATATTCACCCCTCCACTTT.

The sample holds a few counts of this clonotype. The chain couples TRBV6-1 to TRBJ2-5, with D maybe TRBD1 (5 bases). The CDR3 consists of 18 residues. In germline, CDR1 is MNHNS, CDR2 SASEGT. Trimming pared 2 bases from V and 2 bases from J, leaving 21 bases between. CDR3 DNA sequence: TGTGCCAGCAGTGAAAGGTGGGGCTCCCTGGTGGAGCAAGAGACCCAGTACTTC. Translated, it gives CASSERWGSLVEQETQYF.

The genes are TRBV3-1 and TRBJ2-7; TRBD2 matches 13 bases. Germline values: CDR1 LGHDT, CDR2 YNNKEL (reference sequence). The CDR3 contains 16 residues. Trimming took 5 bases from V and 1 from J; bases not matched to a gene: 5. This CDR3 reads CASSKGLAGDSYEQYF. The DNA for the CDR3 is TGTGCCAGCAGCAAAGGACTAGCGGGGGATTCCTACGAGCAGTACTTC.

This clonotype was counted between two and nine times. The rearrangement links TRBV4-1 to TRBJ1-2; D might be TRBD1 (5 bases). The germline CDR1 and CDR2 sequences are MGHRA and YSYEKL. V was clipped by 0 bases and J by 3 bases, with 8 bases between them. This CDR3 is 14 amino acids long. CDR3 loop: CASSQDVRDYGYTF. CDR3 in DNA: TGCGCCAGCAGCCAAGATGTCAGGGACTATGGCTACACCTTC.

The V call is TRBV29-1, the J call TRBJ2-2; 7 bases align to TRBD2. Germline CDR1 and CDR2: SQVTM and ANQGSEA. The CDR3 totals 15 residues. The V gene end was trimmed by 3 bases and the J gene end by 5 bases; junction bases not matched to a gene: 9. In nucleotides, the CDR3 is TGCAGCGTTGAGGGCGGGGGTCAAGTAACCGGGGAGCTGTTTTTT. Amino acid sequence: CSVEGGGQVTGELFF.

This clonotype was observed many times. V is TRBV20-1 and J is TRBJ2-7, with D unclear. This CDR3 spans 14 amino acids. The germline V gene encodes CDR1 DFQATT and CDR2 SNEGSKA (reference sequence). The ends were cut back, 0 bases at V and 1 base at J, with 10 bases in the middle. The CDR3 sequence is CSARDLGPSYEQYF. In DNA, the CDR3 is TGCAGTGCTAGAGATCTCGGACCATCCTACGAGCAGTACTTC.

This clonotype was counted at least ten times. For the CDR3, the DNA is TGTGCCAGCTCAGCTCTGTCGGGGCTGGGGGAGACCCAGTACTTC. It translates to CASSALSGLGETQYF. The chain links TRBV18 to TRBJ2-5; either TRBD1 or TRBD2 may fit D (5 bases each). This CDR3 contains 15 residues. From germline, CDR1 is KGHSH and CDR2 LQKENI. Trimming removed 5 bases from V and 5 bases from J, with 18 bases in between.

This clonotype has just a few counts. The genes are TRBV20-1 and TRBJ2-5; 11 positions agree with TRBD2. The V segment lost 2 bases and the J segment 4 bases; nucleotides outside the gene matches: 6. The CDR3 covers 15 residues. The germline gives CDR1 DFQATT, CDR2 SNEGSKA (reference sequence). The CDR3 sequence is CSARWLAGGSETQYF. CDR3 DNA: TGCAGTGCTAGATGGCTAGCGGGGGGCTCAGAGACCCAGTACTTC.

At least ten counts were recorded for this clonotype. V gene TRBV2 combines with J gene TRBJ2-4; 8 bases fit TRBD1. V trimming: 7 bases; J trimming: 3 bases; junction bases outside the gene matches: 5. In germline, CDR1 is SNHLY, CDR2 FYNNEI. The CDR3 extends over 14 amino acids. DNA of the CDR3: TGTGCCAGCACCCCGGACAGGGTCAAAAACATTCAGTACTTC. Its translation: CASTPDRVKNIQYF.

This clonotype was seen once. The rearrangement uses TRBV19 and TRBJ1-2, with 8 bases fitting TRBD1. Germline-derived CDR1 and CDR2 are LNHDA and SQIVND (reference sequence). The CDR3 has 16 amino acids. J lost 1 base, V lost 3 bases, and 7 bases had no gene match. The CDR3 coding sequence is TGTGCCAGTAGTATCGGGACAGGAGGTTTTAACTATGGCTACACCTTC. This encodes CASSIGTGGFNYGYTF.

The CDR3 sequence is CASSSGTGVSPLHF. DNA for the CDR3: TGTGCCAGCAGCTCCGGGACAGGGGTTTCACCCCTCCACTTT. The V gene is TRBV14, the J gene TRBJ1-6; 10 positions match TRBD1. Germline CDR1 reads SGHDN; CDR2 reads FVKESK. Trimming took 5 bases from V and 9 from J; bases not matched to a gene: 4. The CDR3 runs to 14 residues. The complete variable domain, with remaining parts taken from reference TRBV14 and TRBJ1-6, reads EAGVTQFPSHSVIEKGQTVTLRCDPISGHDNLYWYRRVMGKEIKFLLHFVKESKQDESGMPNNRFLAERTGGTYSTLKVQPAELEDSGVYFCASSSGTGVSPLHFGNGTRLTVT.

This clonotype has at least ten counts. The chain combines TRBV18 with TRBJ1-5; D gene uncertain. Trimming stripped 0 bases from V and 7 bases from J, with 4 bases between. Germline loops: CDR1 KGHSH, CDR2 LQKENI. CDR3 length: 12 residues. The DNA for the CDR3 is TGTGCCAGCTCACCACCGGAACAGCCCCAGCATTTT. Its translation: CASSPPEQPQHF.

This clonotype was detected ten times or more. V is TRBV5-1 and J is TRBJ1-1; D is uncertain. The CDR3 length is 12 residues. The germline V gene has CDR1 SGHRS and CDR2 YFSETQ. V shed 0 bases and J shed 7 bases, with 7 bases lying between them. In nucleotides, the CDR3 is TGCGCCAGCAGCTTGGGTAGAGATGAAGCTTTCTTT. Amino acids: CASSLGRDEAFF. Complete variable domain (other parts from reference TRBV5-1 and TRBJ1-1): KAGVTQTPRYLIKTRGQQVTLSCSPISGHRSVSWYQQTPGQGLQFLFEYFSETQRNKGNFPGRFSGRQFSNSRSEMNVSTLELGDSALYLCASSLGRDEAFFGQGTRLTVV.

The rearrangement links TRBV6-1 to TRBJ1-1; D not resolved. V gave up 7 bases and J gave up 4 bases, with 7 bases separating them. CDR1 and CDR2 from the germline V gene are MNHNS and SASEGT. This CDR3 spans 11 amino acids. CDR3 nucleotide sequence: TGTGCCAGCACTCGGAGCACTGAAGCTTTCTTT. As protein: CASTRSTEAFF.

This clonotype has at least ten counts. The chain combines TRBV3-1 with TRBJ1-2; D remains unclear. The CDR3 is made up of 15 amino acids. V lost 1 base, J lost 4 bases, and 13 bases lay in between. CDR1 LGHDT and CDR2 YNNKEL come from the germline V gene (reference sequence). The CDR3 DNA reads TGTGCCAGCAGCCAAGGACGCGGCGCCATCTATGGCTACACCTTC. Its protein is CASSQGRGAIYGYTF.